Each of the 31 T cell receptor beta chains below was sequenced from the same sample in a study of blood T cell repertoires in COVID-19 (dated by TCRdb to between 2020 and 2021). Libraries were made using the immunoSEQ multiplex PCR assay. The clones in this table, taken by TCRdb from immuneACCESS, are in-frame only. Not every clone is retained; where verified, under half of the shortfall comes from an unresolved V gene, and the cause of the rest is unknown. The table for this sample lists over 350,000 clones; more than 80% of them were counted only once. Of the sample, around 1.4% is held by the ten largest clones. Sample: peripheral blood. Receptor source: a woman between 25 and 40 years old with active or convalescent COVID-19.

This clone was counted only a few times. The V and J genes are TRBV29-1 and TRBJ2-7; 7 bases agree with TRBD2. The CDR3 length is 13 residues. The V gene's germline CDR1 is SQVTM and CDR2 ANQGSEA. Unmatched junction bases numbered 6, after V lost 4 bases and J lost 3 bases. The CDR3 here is CSVVSGRYYEQYF. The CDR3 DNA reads TGCAGCGTTGTGTCCGGGAGGTACTACGAGCAGTACTTC.

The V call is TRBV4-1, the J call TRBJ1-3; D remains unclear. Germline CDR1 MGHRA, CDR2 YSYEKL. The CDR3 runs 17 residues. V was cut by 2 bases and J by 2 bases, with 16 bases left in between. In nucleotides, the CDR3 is TGCGCCAGCAGCCAATTGGGCCGAGGGAGGGCTGGAAACACCATATATTTT. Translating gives CASSQLGRGRAGNTIYF.

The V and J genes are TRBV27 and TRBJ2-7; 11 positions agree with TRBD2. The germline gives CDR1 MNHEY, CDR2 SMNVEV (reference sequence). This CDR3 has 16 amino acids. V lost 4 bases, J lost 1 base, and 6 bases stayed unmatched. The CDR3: CASSSRLAGTSYEQYF. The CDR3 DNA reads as TGTGCCAGCAGTTCGAGACTAGCGGGGACTTCCTACGAGCAGTACTTC.

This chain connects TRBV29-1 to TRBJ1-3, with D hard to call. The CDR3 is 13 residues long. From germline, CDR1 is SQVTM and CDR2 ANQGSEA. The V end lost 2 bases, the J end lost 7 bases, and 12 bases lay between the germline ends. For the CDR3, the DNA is TGCAGCGTTGAATTTACCCGCGGGAACACCATATATTTT. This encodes CSVEFTRGNTIYF.

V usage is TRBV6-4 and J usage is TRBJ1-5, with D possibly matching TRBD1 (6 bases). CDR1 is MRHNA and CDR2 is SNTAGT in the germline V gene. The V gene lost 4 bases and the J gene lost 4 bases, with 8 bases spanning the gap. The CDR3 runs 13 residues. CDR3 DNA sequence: TGTGCCAGCAGTGGGGGGACAAATCAGCCCCAGCATTTT. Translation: CASSGGTNQPQHF.

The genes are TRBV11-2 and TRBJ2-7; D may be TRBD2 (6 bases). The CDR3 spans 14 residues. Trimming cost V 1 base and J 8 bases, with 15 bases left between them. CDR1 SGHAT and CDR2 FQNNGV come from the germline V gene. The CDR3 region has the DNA TGTGCCAGCAGCTTAGTGGAAACTAGCTCACAGCAGTACTTC. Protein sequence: CASSLVETSSQQYF.

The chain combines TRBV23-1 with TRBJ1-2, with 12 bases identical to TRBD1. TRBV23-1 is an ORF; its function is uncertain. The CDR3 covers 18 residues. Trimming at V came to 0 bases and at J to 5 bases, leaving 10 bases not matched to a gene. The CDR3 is CASSQSLWDRGQEYGYTF. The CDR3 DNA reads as TGCGCCAGCAGTCAATCTTTGTGGGACAGGGGGCAGGAGTATGGCTACACCTTC.

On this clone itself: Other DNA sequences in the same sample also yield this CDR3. CDR3 DNA: TGTGCCAGCAGTTCTGGACAGGGGGGCTATGGCTACACCTTC. Its translation is CASSSGQGGYGYTF. The V and J genes are TRBV28 and TRBJ1-2; 10 bases align to TRBD1. The V gene's germline CDR1 is MDHEN and CDR2 SYDVKM. This CDR3 is built from 14 residues. V shed 4 bases, J shed 4 bases, and the junction held 3 bases outside the gene matches.

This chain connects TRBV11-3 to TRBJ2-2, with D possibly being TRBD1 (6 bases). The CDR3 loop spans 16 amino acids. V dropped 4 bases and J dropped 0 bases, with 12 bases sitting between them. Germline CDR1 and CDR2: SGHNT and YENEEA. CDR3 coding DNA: TGTGCCAGCAGCTCCCAGACAGGTTCGAACACCGGGGAGCTGTTTTTT. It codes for CASSSQTGSNTGELFF.

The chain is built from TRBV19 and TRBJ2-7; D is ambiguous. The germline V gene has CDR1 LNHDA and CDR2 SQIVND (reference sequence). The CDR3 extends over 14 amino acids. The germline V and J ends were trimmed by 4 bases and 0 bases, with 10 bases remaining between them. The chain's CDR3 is CASSTTRSSYEQYF. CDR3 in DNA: TGTGCCAGTAGTACGACTCGGAGCTCCTACGAGCAGTACTTC.

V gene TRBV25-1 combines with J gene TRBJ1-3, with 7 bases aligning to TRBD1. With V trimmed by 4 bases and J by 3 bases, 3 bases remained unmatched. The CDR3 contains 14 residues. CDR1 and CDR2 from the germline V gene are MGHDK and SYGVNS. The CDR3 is CASSAAGGGNTIYF. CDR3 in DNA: TGTGCCAGCAGTGCCGCAGGGGGTGGAAACACCATATATTTT.

The CDR3 reads CASSRGPDREGTEAFF. The CDR3 nucleotides are TGCGCCAGCAGCCGGGGCCCGGACAGGGAGGGCACTGAAGCTTTCTTT. The chain recombines TRBV4-1 with TRBJ1-1; 8 positions match TRBD1. V lost 4 bases to trimming and J lost 4 bases; unmatched junction nucleotides: 11. CDR1 and CDR2 (germline): MGHRA, YSYEKL. The CDR3 has 16 residues.

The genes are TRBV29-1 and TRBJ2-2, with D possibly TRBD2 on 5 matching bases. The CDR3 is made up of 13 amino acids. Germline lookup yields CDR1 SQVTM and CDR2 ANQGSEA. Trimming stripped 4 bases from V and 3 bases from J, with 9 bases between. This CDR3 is CSVAWTYTGELFF. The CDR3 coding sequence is TGCAGCGTTGCGTGGACTTACACCGGGGAGCTGTTTTTT.

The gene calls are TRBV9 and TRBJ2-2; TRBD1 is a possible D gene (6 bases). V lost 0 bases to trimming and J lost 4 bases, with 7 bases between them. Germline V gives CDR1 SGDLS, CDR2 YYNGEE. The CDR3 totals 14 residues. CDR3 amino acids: CASSVGGGTGELFF. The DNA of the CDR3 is TGTGCCAGCAGCGTAGGAGGGGGCACCGGGGAGCTGTTTTTT.

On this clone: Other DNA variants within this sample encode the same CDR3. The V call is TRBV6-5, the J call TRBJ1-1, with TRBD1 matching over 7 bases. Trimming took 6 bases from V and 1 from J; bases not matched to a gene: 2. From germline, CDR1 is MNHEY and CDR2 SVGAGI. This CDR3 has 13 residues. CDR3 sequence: CASRQGRNTEAFF. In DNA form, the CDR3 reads TGTGCCAGCAGACAGGGGAGGAACACTGAAGCTTTCTTT.

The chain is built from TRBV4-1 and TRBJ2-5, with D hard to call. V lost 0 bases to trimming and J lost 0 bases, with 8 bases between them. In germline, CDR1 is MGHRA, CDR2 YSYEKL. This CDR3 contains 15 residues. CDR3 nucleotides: TGCGCCAGCAGCCAAGAGGTCACTTACCAAGAGACCCAGTACTTC. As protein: CASSQEVTYQETQYF.

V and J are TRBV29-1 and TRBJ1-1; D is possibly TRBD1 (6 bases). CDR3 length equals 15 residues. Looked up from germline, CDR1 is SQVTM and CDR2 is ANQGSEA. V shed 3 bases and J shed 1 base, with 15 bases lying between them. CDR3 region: CSVEVSGATNTEAFF. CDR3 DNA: TGCAGCGTTGAGGTTTCAGGGGCCACGAACACTGAAGCTTTCTTT.

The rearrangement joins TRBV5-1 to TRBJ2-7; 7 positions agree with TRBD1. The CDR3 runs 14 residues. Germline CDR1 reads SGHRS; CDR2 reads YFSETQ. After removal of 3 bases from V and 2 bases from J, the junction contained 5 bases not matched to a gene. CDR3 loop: CASSSTGTAYEQYF. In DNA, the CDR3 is TGCGCCAGCAGCTCGACCGGGACAGCCTACGAGCAGTACTTC.

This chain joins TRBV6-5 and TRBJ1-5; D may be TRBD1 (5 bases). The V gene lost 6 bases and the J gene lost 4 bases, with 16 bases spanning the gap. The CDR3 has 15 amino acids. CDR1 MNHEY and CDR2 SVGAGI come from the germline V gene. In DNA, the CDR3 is TGTGCCAGCAGCCGCTTCCGGGGGGAAAATCAGCCCCAGCATTTT. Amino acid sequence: CASSRFRGENQPQHF.

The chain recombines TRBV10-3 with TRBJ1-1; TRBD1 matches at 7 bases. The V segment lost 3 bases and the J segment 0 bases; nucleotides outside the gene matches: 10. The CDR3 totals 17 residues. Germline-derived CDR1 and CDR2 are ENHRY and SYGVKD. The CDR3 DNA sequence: TGTGCCATCAGTGATCCCGGACAGGAAAACATGAACACTGAAGCTTTCTTT. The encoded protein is CAISDPGQENMNTEAFF.

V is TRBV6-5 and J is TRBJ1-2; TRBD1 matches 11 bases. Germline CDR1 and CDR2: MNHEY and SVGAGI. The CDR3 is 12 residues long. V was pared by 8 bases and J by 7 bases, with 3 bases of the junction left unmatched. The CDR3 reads CASGTGGFGYTF. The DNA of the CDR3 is TGTGCCAGCGGGACAGGGGGTTTTGGCTACACCTTC.

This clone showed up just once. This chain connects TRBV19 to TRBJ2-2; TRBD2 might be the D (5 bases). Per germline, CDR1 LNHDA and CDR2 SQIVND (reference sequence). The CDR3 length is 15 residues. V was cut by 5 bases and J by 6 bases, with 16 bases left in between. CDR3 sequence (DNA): TGTGCCAGTAGTCCCGGGGTGGATGCGGCCGGGGAGCTGTTTTTT. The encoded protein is CASSPGVDAAGELFF. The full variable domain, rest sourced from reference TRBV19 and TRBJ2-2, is DGGITQSPKYLFRKEGQNVTLSCEQNLNHDAMYWYRQDPGQGLRLIYYSQIVNDFQKGDIAEGYSVSREKKESFPLTVTSAQKNPTAFYLCASSPGVDAAGELFFGEGSRLTVL.

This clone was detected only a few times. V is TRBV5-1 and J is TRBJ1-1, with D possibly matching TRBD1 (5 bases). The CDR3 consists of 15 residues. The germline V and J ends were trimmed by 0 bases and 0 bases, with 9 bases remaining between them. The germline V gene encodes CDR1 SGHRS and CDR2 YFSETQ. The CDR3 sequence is CASSLEGNMNTEAFF. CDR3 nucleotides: TGCGCCAGCAGCTTGGAGGGGAACATGAACACTGAAGCTTTCTTT.

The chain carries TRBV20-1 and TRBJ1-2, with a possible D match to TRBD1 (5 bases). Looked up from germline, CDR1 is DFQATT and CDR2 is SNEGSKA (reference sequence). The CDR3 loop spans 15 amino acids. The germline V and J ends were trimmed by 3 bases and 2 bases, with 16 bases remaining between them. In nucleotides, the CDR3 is TGCAGTGCTAGTTCGGGAGGGGTAAGGAACTATGGCTACACCTTC. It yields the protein CSASSGGVRNYGYTF.

The CDR3 loop is CASSQQGDVHNEQFF. The CDR3 DNA follows: TGTGCCAGCAGCCAACAGGGGGACGTTCACAATGAGCAGTTCTTC. V gene TRBV6-5 combines with J gene TRBJ2-1; 8 bases line up with TRBD1. The CDR3 loop spans 15 amino acids. With V trimmed by 6 bases and J by 5 bases, 9 bases remained unmatched. Germline CDR1 and CDR2: MNHEY and SVGAGI.

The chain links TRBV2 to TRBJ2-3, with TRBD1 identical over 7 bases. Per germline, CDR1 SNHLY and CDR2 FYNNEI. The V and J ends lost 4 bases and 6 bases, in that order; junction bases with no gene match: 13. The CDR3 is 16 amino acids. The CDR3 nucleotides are TGTGCCAGCAGTGTTCAGACAGGGCGGACCCGGGATACGCAGTATTTT. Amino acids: CASSVQTGRTRDTQYF.

The CDR3 bases are TGTGCCAGCAGCCCACCGCACCCGGGACAGGGTCGGGGCTACACCTTC. Translation: CASSPPHPGQGRGYTF. The chain recombines TRBV5-4 with TRBJ1-2; 9 positions agree with TRBD1. J lost 8 bases, V lost 4 bases, and 15 bases had no gene match. This CDR3 region has 16 residues. Germline V gene data show CDR1 as SGHNT and CDR2 as YYREEE (reference sequence).

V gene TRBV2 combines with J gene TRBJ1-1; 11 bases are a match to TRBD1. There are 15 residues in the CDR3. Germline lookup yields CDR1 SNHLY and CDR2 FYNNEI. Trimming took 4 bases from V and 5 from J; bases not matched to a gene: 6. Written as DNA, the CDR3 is TGTGCCAGCAGTGCCGGGACAGGGGGTTTAACTGAAGCTTTCTTT. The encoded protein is CASSAGTGGLTEAFF. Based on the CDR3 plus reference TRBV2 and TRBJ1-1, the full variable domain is EPEVTQTPSHQVTQMGQEVILRCVPISNHLYFYWYRQILGQKVEFLVSFYNNEISEKSEIFDDQFSVERPDGSNFTLKIRSTKLEDSAMYFCASSAGTGGLTEAFFGQGTRLTVV.

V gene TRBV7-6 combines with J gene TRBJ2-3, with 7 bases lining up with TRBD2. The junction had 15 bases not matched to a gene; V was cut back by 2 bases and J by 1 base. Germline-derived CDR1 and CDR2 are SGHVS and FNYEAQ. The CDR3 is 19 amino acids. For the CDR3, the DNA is TGTGCCAGCAGCTTACTTTCGGCTAGCGGTGCGACAGGCACAGATACGCAGTATTTT. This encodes CASSLLSASGATGTDTQYF.

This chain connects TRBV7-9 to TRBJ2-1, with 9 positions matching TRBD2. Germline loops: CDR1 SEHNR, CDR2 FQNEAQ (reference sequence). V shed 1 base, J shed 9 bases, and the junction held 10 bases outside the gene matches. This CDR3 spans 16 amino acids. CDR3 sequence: CASSLGASGTNVEQFF. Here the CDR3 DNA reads TGTGCCAGCAGCTTAGGCGCTAGCGGGACGAACGTTGAGCAGTTCTTC.

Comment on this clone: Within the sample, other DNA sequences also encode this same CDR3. The CDR3 is CASSYGTGDSGNTIYF. CDR3 nucleotide sequence: TGTGCCAGCAGTTATGGGACAGGGGACTCTGGAAACACCATATATTTT. The V gene is TRBV6-5, the J gene TRBJ1-3; TRBD1 agrees at 10 bases. V shed 3 bases and J 0 bases; nucleotides not matched to a gene: 2. This CDR3 contains 16 residues. Germline values: CDR1 MNHEY, CDR2 SVGAGI.